This T cell receptor (beta chain) was captured by sequencing in a study of cytomegalovirus exposure and HLA in healthy donors. The study ran its PCR with 60 Vbeta and 13 Jbeta primers. Only in-frame clones appear in the TCRdb table, and some are missing; sequencing was by immunoSEQ multiplex PCR. The sample has 130,000 to 150,000 clones; 60% to 85% are singletons. Study findings and constraints: Roughly uniform sequencing depth across donors was assumed, possibly incorrectly. Common viral pathogens seemed, in a later analysis, to connect with several of the most significant clusters.

Germline V gene lookup returns CDR1 GTSNPN and CDR2 SVGIG (reference sequence). CDR3 length: 10 residues. On this clone: The antigen is not known.

This receptor was taken from a woman in her thirties or forties in good health and CMV-seropositive. The sequencing sample was made of PBMCs. The rearrangement uses TRBV30 and TRBJ1-1; possibly TRBD1 for D (5 bases). The CDR3 is CAAGYTEAFF. The CDR3 nucleotides are TGTGCGGCAGGGTACACTGAAGCTTTCTTT.